What follows is one TCR beta chain and its context. Its antigen remains unidentified. This sample is drawn from a study of early stage breast cancer tumors. About the research overall: ER+/PR+/HER2- status applied to about 75% of the 16 invasive breast tumors. Samples were sequenced at 7.5 to 10-fold average coverage.

General observations from the study: Compared with adjacent normal breast, tumors showed about 2.4-fold denser, more clonal T cells. Bulk DNA sequencing of unsorted cells missed chain pairing and markers.

Unmatched junction bases numbered 1, after V lost 3 bases and J lost 3 bases. Germline loops: CDR1 LGHNT, CDR2 FRNRAP. The CDR3 consists of 13 residues. Produced via immunoSEQ multiplex PCR; TCRdb's table is partial and in-frame only. This sample has tens of thousands of clones, with approximately 74% found just once. The TCR was taken from a person in their sixties with breast cancer. This rearrangement joins TRBV12-5 to TRBJ2-5; 7 bases map to TRBD1. The sequencing sample was made of blood. CDR3 protein: CASGFGTEETQYF. In DNA, the CDR3 is TGTGCTAGTGGTTTCGGGACAGAAGAGACCCAGTACTTC.